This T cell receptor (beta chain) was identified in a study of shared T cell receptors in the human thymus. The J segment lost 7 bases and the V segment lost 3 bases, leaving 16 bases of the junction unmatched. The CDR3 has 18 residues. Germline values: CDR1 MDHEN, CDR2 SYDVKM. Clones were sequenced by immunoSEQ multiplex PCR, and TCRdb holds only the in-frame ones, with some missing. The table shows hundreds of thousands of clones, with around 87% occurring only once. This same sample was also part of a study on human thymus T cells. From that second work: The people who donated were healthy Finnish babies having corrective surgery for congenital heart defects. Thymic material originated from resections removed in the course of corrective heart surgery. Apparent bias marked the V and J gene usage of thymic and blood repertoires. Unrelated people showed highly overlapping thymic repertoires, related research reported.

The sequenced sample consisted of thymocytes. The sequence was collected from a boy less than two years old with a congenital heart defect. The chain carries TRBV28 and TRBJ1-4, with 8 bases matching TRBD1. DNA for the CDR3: TGTGCCAGCAGTTTTACAGGGGGTTTGCGCCCAAGCAGTGAAAAACTGTTTTTT. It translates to CASSFTGGLRPSSEKLFF.